Presented here are 16 T cell receptor beta chains from one specimen sequenced in a study of blood T cell repertoires in COVID-19. Method: immunoSEQ multiplex PCR; TCRdb's copy keeps in-frame clones and lacks some. The table has over 250,000 clones, approximately 89% seen once. Sequencing input: peripheral blood. Every receptor here comes from a man aged 40-49 years who had recovered from COVID-19.

The CDR3 DNA reads TGTGCCAGCAGCCGGTTTATCGGTGAAAAACTGTTTTTT. As protein: CASSRFIGEKLFF. This chain uses TRBV6-5 with TRBJ1-4; D uncertain. Trimming removed 6 bases from V and 7 bases from J, with 12 bases in between. Germline lookup yields CDR1 MNHEY and CDR2 SVGAGI. The CDR3 length is 13 residues.

This chain uses TRBV30 with TRBJ2-3; D is undetermined. The V and J ends lost 0 bases and 2 bases respectively, with 9 bases between them. The CDR3 totals 14 residues. CDR1 is GTSNPN and CDR2 is SVGIG in the germline V gene (reference sequence). The CDR3 sequence: CAWSVAGATDTQYF. The DNA for the CDR3 is TGTGCCTGGAGTGTGGCTGGAGCCACAGATACGCAGTATTTT.

The genes are TRBV5-1 and TRBJ2-2; D may be TRBD2 (6 bases). The V and J ends lost 7 bases and 4 bases respectively, with 8 bases between them. CDR1 is SGHRS, CDR2 YFSETQ, per germline. This CDR3 spans 12 amino acids. Here the CDR3 reads CASDGGTGELFF. As DNA, the CDR3 is TGCGCCAGCGACGGGGGCACCGGGGAGCTGTTTTTT.

CDR3 sequence (DNA): TGCGCCAGACAGGGTTTCCAGCCCCAGCATTTT. Amino acid sequence: CARQGFQPQHF. This chain joins TRBV10-1 and TRBJ1-5; D is possibly TRBD1 (6 bases). The germline V gene has CDR1 WNHNN and CDR2 SYGVQD (reference sequence). There are 11 residues in the CDR3. V lost 9 bases to trimming and J lost 7 bases, with 10 bases between them.

V gene TRBV6-1 combines with J gene TRBJ2-3; possibly TRBD1 for D (5 bases). The CDR3 loop spans 16 amino acids. CDR1 is MNHNS, CDR2 SASEGT, per germline. Deletions cut 3 bases from V and 2 bases from J, with 15 bases between. Here the CDR3 reads CASSDRPRQITDTQYF. The CDR3 DNA reads TGTGCCAGCAGTGACAGACCACGACAGATCACAGATACGCAGTATTTT.

The rearrangement links TRBV7-3 to TRBJ2-2; 10 bases agree with TRBD2. V dropped 4 bases and J dropped 1; count of bases not matched to a gene: 12. There are 19 residues in the CDR3. Per germline, CDR1 SGHTA and CDR2 FQGTGA. The CDR3 loop reads CASSSPTPLAGGNTGELFF. CDR3 sequence (DNA): TGTGCCAGCAGCTCCCCGACACCTTTAGCGGGAGGGAACACCGGGGAGCTGTTTTTT.

This sequence joins TRBV30 and TRBJ2-1; 7 positions agree with TRBD2. The length of the CDR3 is 16 residues. CDR1 GTSNPN and CDR2 SVGIG come from the germline V gene (reference sequence). V lost 2 bases, J lost 7 bases, and 14 bases stayed unmatched. Here the CDR3 DNA reads TGTGCCTGGAGTCGGGGGAGGGCCTTCGGCGGGAATGAGCAGTTCTTC. It translates to CAWSRGRAFGGNEQFF.

The V and J genes are TRBV7-9 and TRBJ1-1; TRBD1 is a possible D gene (5 bases). CDR1 and CDR2 from the germline V gene are SEHNR and FQNEAQ (reference sequence). The CDR3 loop spans 14 amino acids. Trimming took 5 bases from V and 3 from J, leaving 13 bases between them. CDR3 loop: CASSPPGKDTEAFF. CDR3 DNA sequence: TGTGCCAGCAGCCCCCCAGGGAAGGACACTGAAGCTTTCTTT.

This clone was detected only a few times. V is TRBV3-1 (or the pseudogene TRBV3-2) and J is TRBJ1-5; the D gene is possibly TRBD1 (5 bases). Per germline, CDR1 LGHDT and CDR2 YNNKEL (reference sequence). Trimming left V 4 bases short and J 7 bases short, with 17 bases between. CDR3 length equals 15 residues. This CDR3 reads CASSPSWGVRQPQHF. The CDR3 DNA reads as TGTGCCAGCAGCCCTTCTTGGGGGGTTAGGCAGCCCCAGCATTTT.

This clone came up once. This chain links TRBV5-1 with TRBJ2-5; a possible D gene is TRBD1 (7 bases). V was shortened by 2 bases and J by 2 bases, with 19 bases between the two germline ends. CDR1 and CDR2 (germline): SGHRS, YFSETQ. This CDR3 contains 17 residues. The CDR3 nucleotides are TGCGCCAGCAGCTTTGGAGGGGGACAGAAGTTTCAAGAGACCCAGTACTTC. Translating gives CASSFGGGQKFQETQYF.

The chain employs TRBV28 and TRBJ1-5, with 7 bases matching TRBD1. V dropped 4 bases and J dropped 6; count of bases not matched to a gene: 3. In germline, CDR1 is MDHEN, CDR2 SYDVKM. This CDR3 has 13 residues. CDR3 DNA: TGTGCCAGCAGTTACAGGGGCGCTCAGCCCCAGCATTTT. Encoded protein: CASSYRGAQPQHF.

This clone was detected once. This chain joins TRBV10-3 and TRBJ2-1; TRBD2 matches 13 bases. Germline V CDR1 and CDR2: ENHRY, SYGVKD. Trimming removed 1 base from V and 9 bases from J; junction bases left unmatched: 6. The CDR3 spans 16 residues. CDR3 protein: CAISEFVTSGGREQFF. The CDR3 bases are TGTGCCATCAGTGAGTTCGTGACTAGCGGGGGGCGTGAGCAGTTCTTC.

This clone was seen a single time. The chain combines TRBV6-2 or TRBV6-3 with TRBJ1-1; 8 positions match TRBD1. Trimming at V came to 5 bases and at J to 1 base, leaving 6 bases not matched to a gene. Germline V lookup: CDR1 MNHEY, CDR2 SVGEGT. The CDR3 covers 15 residues. The CDR3 sequence: CASSTDRGWNTEAFF. Written as DNA, the CDR3 is TGTGCCAGCAGTACCGACAGGGGTTGGAACACTGAAGCTTTCTTT.

The chain is built from TRBV9 and TRBJ2-3; 10 positions agree with TRBD1. The J segment lost 2 bases and the V segment lost 3 bases, leaving 3 bases of the junction unmatched. The CDR3 contains 15 residues. Germline V gene sequence: CDR1 SGDLS, CDR2 YYNGEE. Here the CDR3 reads CASSAGQGFTDTQYF. The CDR3 DNA reads TGTGCCAGCAGCGCGGGACAGGGGTTCACAGATACGCAGTATTTT.

A single count supports this clone. The rearrangement links TRBV18 to TRBJ2-1, with 13 bases lining up with TRBD2. CDR1 and CDR2 from the germline V gene are KGHSH and LQKENI. V trimming: 8 bases; J trimming: 6 bases; junction bases outside the gene matches: 7. The CDR3 is made up of 15 amino acids. The CDR3 region is CASGGRLAGGNEQFF. The CDR3 region has the DNA TGTGCCAGCGGCGGTAGACTAGCGGGAGGCAATGAGCAGTTCTTC.

The genes are TRBV7-8 and TRBJ2-1; TRBD2 matches 8 bases. The germline V gene encodes CDR1 SGHVS and CDR2 FQNEAQ. With 5 bases clipped from V and 5 bases from J, the junction kept 11 bases outside the gene matches. This CDR3 is built from 16 residues. The DNA for the CDR3 is TGTGCCAGCAGCCTCCAAGGCGGGGGGTTTAACAATGAGCAGTTCTTC. Protein: CASSLQGGGFNNEQFF. The full variable domain, in which reference TRBV7-8 and TRBJ2-1 provide the parts outside the CDR3, is GAGVSQSPRYKVAKRGQDVALRCDPISGHVSLFWYQQALGQGPEFLTYFQNEAQLDKSGLPSDRFFAERPEGSVSTLKIQRTQQEDSAVYLCASSLQGGGFNNEQFFGPGTRLTVL.